The 22 T cell receptor beta chains listed next were all sequenced from one sample in a study of T cells in Graves' hyperthyroidism and ophthalmopathy. RNA transcripts yielded amplified TCR beta CDR3 regions. The HTBI set primed first-round TCR CDR3 RT-PCR. TCRdb re-called the multiplex PCR reads with MiXCR, one entry per CDR3 protein. The sample has 30,000 to 35,000 distinct CDR3 sequences, around 50% seen once. Input material: blood. The receptors were sampled from a woman aged 40 to 50 with Graves' ophthalmopathy.

A word on this clonotype: This may be a read error, as it is one base from a much larger clone. The V and J genes are TRBV6-1 and TRBJ2-5; D might be TRBD1 or TRBD2, each matching 5 bases. Per the germline V gene, CDR1 is MNHNS and CDR2 is SASEGT. The CDR3 has 14 residues. The CDR3 sequence: CASIQGRVKETQHF. CDR3 sequence (DNA): TGTGCCAGCATTCAGGGACGAGTTAAGGAGACCCAGCACTTC.

The table lists this clonotype with a few counts. The CDR3 spells CASSKTGTGNTIYF. DNA of the CDR3: TGTGCCAGCAGTAAGACAGGGACTGGAAACACCATATATTTT. The V and J genes are TRBV27 and TRBJ1-3, with 7 bases aligning to TRBD1. Germline CDR1 reads MNHEY; CDR2 reads SMNVEV (reference sequence). CDR3 size: 14 residues. V shed 5 bases, J shed 2 bases, and the junction held 3 bases outside the gene matches.

Worth noting for this clonotype: One end of the junction fails to match germline, which may point to a read error. The V call is TRBV7-2, the J call TRBJ1-5; D might be TRBD1 (5 bases). This CDR3 contains 13 residues. CDR1 is SGHTA and CDR2 is FQGNSA in the germline V gene. The CDR3 here is CASSQPGKVSELF. CDR3 DNA: TGTGCCAGCAGCCAACCAGGGAAGGTCTCCGAGCTTTTT. Full variable domain (remainder filled in from reference TRBV7-2 and TRBJ1-5): GAGVSQSPSNKVTEKGKDVELRCDPISGHTALYWYRQSLGQGLEFLIYFQGNSAPDKSGLPSDRFSAERTGGSVSTLTIQRTQQEDSAVYLCASSQPGKVSELFGDGTRLSIL.

This clonotype was counted once. The chain carries TRBV9 and TRBJ2-7, with 7 bases matching TRBD1. The junction had 5 bases not matched to a gene; V was cut back by 0 bases and J by 2 bases. Germline V gene data show CDR1 as SGDLS and CDR2 as YYNGEE. The CDR3 has 15 residues. The CDR3 region is CASSVDPDRPYEQYF. CDR3 nucleotide sequence: TGTGCCAGCAGCGTAGATCCGGACAGGCCCTACGAGCAGTACTTC.

The chain uses TRBV20-1 and TRBJ2-4; D may correspond to TRBD1 or TRBD2 (5 bases each). The V gene lost 5 bases and the J gene lost 0 bases, with 17 bases spanning the gap. The CDR3 extends over 16 amino acids. Germline V gene sequence: CDR1 DFQATT, CDR2 SNEGSKA (reference sequence). The CDR3: CSAHRDGTLAKNIQYF. In DNA form, the CDR3 reads TGCAGTGCTCACCGGGACGGAACCTTAGCCAAAAACATTCAGTACTTC.

Many counts were recorded for this clonotype. The rearrangement joins TRBV5-1 to TRBJ2-2; D not resolved. This CDR3 region has 15 residues. V was pared by 7 bases and J by 5 bases, with 18 bases between. Germline CDR1 and CDR2: SGHRS and YFSETQ. The CDR3 protein is CASGRIGDGTGELFF. As DNA, the CDR3 is TGCGCCAGCGGTCGTATAGGCGATGGGACCGGGGAGCTGTTTTTT.

On this clonotype itself: It may be a read error: a sequence one base away is much more abundant. The chain joins TRBV6-6 to TRBJ2-2, with 10 nucleotides matching TRBD2. The CDR3 has 14 amino acids. The germline V gene has CDR1 MNHNY and CDR2 SVGAGI (reference sequence). This CDR3 is CASLLAGRTGELSF. The CDR3 DNA is TGTGCCAGCCTACTAGCGGGGAGGACCGGGGAGCTGTCTTTT.

This clonotype showed up many times. The chain uses TRBV3-1 and TRBJ1-2; D not resolved. V lost 1 base to trimming and J lost 8 bases, with 11 bases between them. The CDR3 covers 13 residues. Germline CDR1 LGHDT, CDR2 YNNKEL (reference sequence). The CDR3 nucleotides read TGTGCCAGCAGCCAAGCCGACCCTTACGGCTACACCTTC. Translated: CASSQADPYGYTF.

The rearrangement joins TRBV19 to TRBJ2-1; 10 nucleotides align to TRBD2. This CDR3 comprises 15 residues. Germline V CDR1 and CDR2: LNHDA, SQIVND (reference sequence). V shed 3 bases, J shed 7 bases, and the junction held 6 bases outside the gene matches. The DNA for the CDR3 is TGTGCCAGTAGTATTCTAGCGGGGGACCCGAATGAGCAGTTCTTC. Residues: CASSILAGDPNEQFF.

The gene calls are TRBV25-1 and TRBJ2-1; 9 nucleotides match TRBD1. This CDR3 has 15 residues. The V gene end was trimmed by 6 bases and the J gene end by 3 bases; junction bases not matched to a gene: 6. Germline CDR1 MGHDK, CDR2 SYGVNS. The CDR3 is CASSDRDRVYNEQFF. The CDR3 region has the DNA TGTGCCAGCAGCGACCGGGACAGGGTCTACAATGAGCAGTTCTTC. The entire variable domain, with the rest obtained from reference TRBV25-1 and TRBJ2-1, is as follows: EADIYQTPRYLVIGTGKKITLECSQTMGHDKMYWYQQDPGMELHLIHYSYGVNSTEKGDLSSESTVSRIRTEHFPLTLESARPSHTSQYLCASSDRDRVYNEQFFGPGTRLTVL.

On this clonotype itself: A junction boundary mismatches the germline segment, possibly from a read error. CDR3 loop: CVTSDGLGRGEQLF. DNA of the CDR3: TGTGTCACCAGTGATGGACTGGGGAGGGGTGAGCAGTTGTTC. The chain recombines TRBV24-1 with TRBJ2-1; 7 nucleotides match TRBD2. CDR1 and CDR2 from the germline V gene are KGHDR and SFDVKD. The CDR3 totals 14 residues.

With respect to this clonotype: Without the conserved terminal phenylalanine or tryptophan, this CDR3 likely stems from a read error. It is unclear where the CDR3 begins or ends on the DNA, so no DNA is shown, and the CDR3 is as TCRdb lists it. This chain links TRBV20-1 with TRBJ1-4; TRBD1, the D gene given by the table, was not confirmed from the DNA. CDR1 and CDR2 (germline): DFQATT, SNEGSKA (reference sequence). A total of 9 residues make up the CDR3, ends included. CDR3: CSVRGGDVY.

This clonotype was seen many times. The chain carries TRBV7-8 and TRBJ1-3; 8 nucleotides line up with TRBD1. J was trimmed by 4 bases and V by 5 bases; bases with no gene match: 7. This CDR3 is built from 15 residues. CDR1 is SGHVS and CDR2 is FQNEAQ in the germline V gene. CDR3: CASSLGTGRGNTIYF. CDR3 sequence (DNA): TGTGCCAGCAGCCTAGGGACAGGCCGGGGAAACACCATATATTTT.

V is TRBV24-1 and J is TRBJ1-5; D uncertain. The V gene lost 6 bases and the J gene lost 6 bases, with 14 bases spanning the gap. CDR1 is KGHDR and CDR2 is SFDVKD in the germline V gene. This CDR3 has 14 residues. CDR3 DNA: TGTGCCACCAGTCCAAGGGATGGAGCTCAGCCCCAGCATTTT. It yields the protein CATSPRDGAQPQHF.

At least ten counts were recorded for this clonotype. J is TRBJ2-5 and V is TRBV20-1; 11 positions match TRBD2. The CDR3 is made up of 15 amino acids. CDR1 is DFQATT and CDR2 is SNEGSKA in the germline V gene (reference sequence). V gave up 6 bases and J gave up 1 base; unmatched junction bases: 7. In DNA form, the CDR3 reads TGCAGTGCCCCCTCGACTAGCGGGATCCAAGAGACCCAGTACTTC. Translating it yields CSAPSTSGIQETQYF.

This chain uses TRBV7-6 with TRBJ2-5, with 9 bases that match TRBD2. Germline V lookup: CDR1 SGHVS, CDR2 FNYEAQ. J lost 5 bases, V lost 6 bases, and 7 bases had no gene match. There are 14 residues in the CDR3. The CDR3 region is CASSLRSGSETQYF. The CDR3 DNA is TGTGCCAGCAGTCTCCGTAGCGGGAGTGAGACCCAGTACTTC. The full variable domain, rest sourced from reference TRBV7-6 and TRBJ2-5, is GAGVSQSPRYKVTKRGQDVALRCDPISGHVSLYWYRQALGQGPEFLTYFNYEAQQDKSGLPNDRFSAERPEGSISTLTIQRTEQRDSAMYRCASSLRSGSETQYFGPGTRLLVL.

This clonotype was seen ten or more times. The rearrangement uses TRBV5-6 and TRBJ1-5; D is unclear. CDR1 and CDR2 from the germline V gene are SGHDT and YYEEEE. The CDR3 loop spans 12 amino acids. V gave up 1 base and J gave up 6 bases, with 5 bases separating them. In nucleotides, the CDR3 is TGTGCCAGCAGCTTGTGGGGTCAGCCCCAGCATTTT. Translating it yields CASSLWGQPQHF.

The chain links TRBV19 to TRBJ2-2; 9 nucleotides align to TRBD1. The CDR3 has 15 amino acids. Germline trimming cut 11 bases from V and 2 bases from J; bases unmatched to any gene: 9. CDR1 LNHDA and CDR2 SQIVND come from the germline V gene (reference sequence). The CDR3 DNA is TGTGCCTTTCCCCTGGGACAGGGAAACACCGGGGAGCTGTTTTTT. Its protein is CAFPLGQGNTGELFF.

Regarding this clonotype: No conserved phenylalanine or tryptophan ends this CDR3, so it is likely a read error. The chain couples TRBV29-1 to TRBJ2-7; D might be TRBD1 (6 bases). The germline V and J ends were trimmed by 5 bases and 2 bases, with 16 bases remaining between them. Looked up from germline, CDR1 is SQVTM and CDR2 is ANQGSEA. CDR3 length: 14 amino acids. The CDR3 nucleotides are TGCAGCGTTTTAGGACAGAGAAGCGCCTACGAGCAGTACTCC. Translation: CSVLGQRSAYEQYS.

This clonotype was seen many times. The rearrangement links TRBV5-1 to TRBJ2-7, with D possibly matching TRBD2 (6 bases). Trimming removed 0 bases at V and 3 bases at J, with 10 bases between. CDR3 size: 14 residues. Germline CDR1 reads SGHRS; CDR2 reads YFSETQ. CDR3 sequence: CASSLGVSGYEQYF. As DNA, the CDR3 is TGCGCCAGCAGCTTGGGGGTTAGCGGCTACGAGCAGTACTTC.

Within the sample, this clonotype is medium-sized. The V call is TRBV24-1, the J call TRBJ2-3; 12 bases map to TRBD2. Germline V gene sequence: CDR1 KGHDR, CDR2 SFDVKD. The length of the CDR3 is 17 residues. J lost 3 bases, V lost 2 bases, and 5 bases had no gene match. As DNA, the CDR3 is TGTGCCACCAGTGATTCGGCTAGCGGGGGGGCGACAGATACGCAGTATTTT. Translated: CATSDSASGGATDTQYF.

Remarks on this clonotype: This may come from a read error, since a much larger clone is one base off. This chain joins TRBV7-2 and TRBJ1-1; D ambiguous. CDR1 is SGHTA and CDR2 is FQGNSA in the germline V gene. Trimming removed 1 base from V and 3 bases from J, with 21 bases in between. The CDR3 is 18 residues long. CDR3 sequence reads: CASSLVAGAGIVHTEAFF. The CDR3 nucleotides are TGTGCCAGCAGCTTAGTAGCGGGCGCGGGCATCGTGCACACTGAAGCTTTCTTT.